The source of this TCR beta chain is a study of CD8+CD57+ T cells in acquired aplastic anemia. The overall study: Sorted CD4+ and CD8+ cells gave an average of around 3.3 ug of DNA. Reads per healthy sample averaged around 10 million (CD4+) and under 13 million (CD8+). General study points: Controls did not differ significantly from patients in CD8+ Simpson's diversity. Patients and controls shared about 30 CD8+ CDR3 sequences, which appeared highly expressed in patients and within their immunodominant clones.

Ten or more counts support this clonotype. Its antigen is not known. The V gene lost 3 bases and the J gene lost 10 bases, with 13 bases spanning the gap. CDR3 length: 14 amino acids. The TCR beta profiling, which covered VDJ combination and CDR3 sequence, was carried out using genomic DNA as the template. MiXCR, run by TCRdb on the reads, gives a single entry per CDR3 protein. The sample lists some 180,000 distinct CDR3 sequences; just over 45% were seen once. This TCR was recovered from a human donor in good health. This chain uses TRBV12-3 or TRBV12-4 with TRBJ1-6, with no clear D. Sequenced sample: sorted CD4+, CD8+, or CD8+CD57+ T cells (not recorded which) from PBMCs. The CDR3 is CASSLSGEGSPLHF. The DNA for the CDR3 is TGTGCCAGCAGTTTGAGCGGGGAGGGATCACCCCTCCACTTT.